The present entry profiles one TCR beta chain with its context. This CDR3 is 14 amino acids long. The germline V gene encodes CDR1 LNHDA and CDR2 SQIVND (reference sequence). V dropped 3 bases and J dropped 4; count of bases not matched to a gene: 0. Seattle enrolled patients during active infection and tracked them longitudinally. This sample stems from a study of blood T cell repertoires in COVID-19. Overall study context: From the United States, Italy and Spain came samples of acute and convalescent COVID-19. From T cells, B-cell-depleted T cells, or PBMCs came the material, which was cDNA or gDNA.

As processed by the authors: Quantification of nucleated cells was approximated via reference gene primer amplification. Profiling relied on immunoSEQ multiplex PCR, and the TCRdb table lists in-frame clones only, not all of them. The V and J calls and clone size come from that table; D and trimming were worked out from the DNA. The sample carries 150,000 to 170,000 clones, over 75% recorded once. The chain is built from TRBV19 and TRBJ2-1; 10 positions match TRBD1. Sequencing was done on a sample of peripheral blood. This TCR came from a man aged 55 to 70 with COVID-19, enrolled during active disease. The CDR3 DNA follows: TGTGCCAGTAGTATGGGACAGGGGTACAATGAGCAGTTCTTC. This codes for CASSMGQGYNEQFF.